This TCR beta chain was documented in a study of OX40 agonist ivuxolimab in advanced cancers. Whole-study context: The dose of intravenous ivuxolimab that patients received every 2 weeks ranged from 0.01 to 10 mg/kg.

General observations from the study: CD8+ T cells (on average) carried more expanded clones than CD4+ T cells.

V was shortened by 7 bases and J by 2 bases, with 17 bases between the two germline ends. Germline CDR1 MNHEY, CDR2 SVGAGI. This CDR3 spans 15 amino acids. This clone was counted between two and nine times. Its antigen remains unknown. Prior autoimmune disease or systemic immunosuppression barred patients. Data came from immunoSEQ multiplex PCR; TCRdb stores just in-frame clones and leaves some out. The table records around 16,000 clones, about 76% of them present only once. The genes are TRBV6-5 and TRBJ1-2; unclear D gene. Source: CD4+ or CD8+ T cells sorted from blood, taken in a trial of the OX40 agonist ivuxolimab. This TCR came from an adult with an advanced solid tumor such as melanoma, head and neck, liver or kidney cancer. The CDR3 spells CASTVQEVFNYGYTF. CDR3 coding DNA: TGTGCCAGCACCGTTCAAGAGGTGTTCAACTATGGCTACACCTTC.